Presented here are 6 T cell receptor beta chains from one specimen sequenced in a study of identical twins. TCRdb recomputed calls from the 5' RACE reads with MiXCR, one row per CDR3 protein. The sample shows more than 600,000 distinct CDR3 sequences, roughly 18% of them seen only once. These data were also filed under a second study, of T cells expressing NK-cell markers.

The sample taken for sequencing was PBMCs. The receptors were sampled from a woman aged 18-29 years in good health.

J is TRBJ2-1 and V is TRBV7-9; D is unclear. The CDR3 covers 16 residues. The V end was cut by 0 bases, the J end by 4 bases, with 13 bases between. The V gene's germline CDR1 is SEHNR and CDR2 FQNEAQ (reference sequence). The CDR3 is CASSLAGSLRYNEQFF. The CDR3 region has the DNA TGTGCCAGCAGCTTAGCAGGTTCGCTTAGGTACAATGAGCAGTTCTTC.

V and J are TRBV20-1 and TRBJ1-1; D not certain. V was shortened by 1 base and J by 5 bases, with 17 bases between the two germline ends. This CDR3 has 15 amino acids. The germline V gene has CDR1 DFQATT and CDR2 SNEGSKA (reference sequence). Here the CDR3 reads CSARVVLLARTEAFF. CDR3 coding DNA: TGCAGTGCTAGAGTCGTGTTGCTAGCAAGGACTGAAGCTTTCTTT.

This clonotype was found a few times. J is TRBJ2-7 and V is TRBV3-1; possible D gene TRBD2, 5 bases. The germline V gene has CDR1 LGHDT and CDR2 YNNKEL (reference sequence). Trimming removed 8 bases from V and 6 bases from J, with 14 bases in between. The CDR3 extends over 12 amino acids. The DNA of the CDR3 is TGTGCCAGCCGGGATTGGAACAGCGAGCAGTACTTC. Amino acid sequence: CASRDWNSEQYF.

The V call is TRBV5-5, the J call TRBJ2-5; the D is unclear. The germline V and J ends were trimmed by 2 bases and 1 base, with 9 bases remaining between them. Germline-derived CDR1 and CDR2 are SGHKS and YYEKEE (reference sequence). The CDR3 contains 14 residues. CDR3 residues: CASSFRPPQETQYF. The CDR3 DNA sequence: TGTGCCAGCAGCTTCCGCCCTCCCCAAGAGACCCAGTACTTC.

The CDR3 nucleotides are TGCAGTGCGATCCAGCAGGGTATTGGTACAGATACGCAGTATTTT. The encoded protein is CSAIQQGIGTDTQYF. This chain links TRBV20-1 with TRBJ2-3; tentative D call: TRBD1 (5 bases). Germline V gene sequence: CDR1 DFQATT, CDR2 SNEGSKA (reference sequence). The CDR3 covers 15 residues. V lost 6 bases and J 3 bases, leaving 19 bases between the germline ends.

This clonotype was counted between two and nine times. The J gene is TRBJ2-7, the V gene TRBV9, with D maybe TRBD2 (6 bases). CDR1 and CDR2 (germline): SGDLS, YYNGEE. The CDR3 loop spans 13 amino acids. V was shortened by 4 bases and J by 2 bases, with 10 bases between the two germline ends. CDR3 sequence: CASSWGDAYEQYF. The DNA for the CDR3 is TGTGCCAGCAGCTGGGGGGACGCCTACGAGCAGTACTTC.